This TCR beta chain emerged from a study of blood T cell repertoires in COVID-19. As regards this clone: This same CDR3 is encoded by further DNA sequences in the sample.

TCRdb's copy holds only in-frame clones and misses some; the assay was immunoSEQ multiplex PCR. Here the sample spans around 80,000 clones, around 80% being singletons. CDR1 and CDR2 from the germline V gene are SEHNR and FQNEAQ (reference sequence). Trimming cost V 4 bases and J 5 bases, with 11 bases left between them. This CDR3 is built from 13 residues. The sequence came from a man aged 80 or over with acute or convalescent COVID-19. The rearrangement links TRBV7-9 to TRBJ1-1; tentatively, D is TRBD1 (5 bases). Sequences were obtained from peripheral blood. This CDR3 reads CASSSRRGTEAFF. The CDR3 region has the DNA TGTGCCAGCAGCTCGCGGCGGGGGACTGAAGCTTTCTTT.